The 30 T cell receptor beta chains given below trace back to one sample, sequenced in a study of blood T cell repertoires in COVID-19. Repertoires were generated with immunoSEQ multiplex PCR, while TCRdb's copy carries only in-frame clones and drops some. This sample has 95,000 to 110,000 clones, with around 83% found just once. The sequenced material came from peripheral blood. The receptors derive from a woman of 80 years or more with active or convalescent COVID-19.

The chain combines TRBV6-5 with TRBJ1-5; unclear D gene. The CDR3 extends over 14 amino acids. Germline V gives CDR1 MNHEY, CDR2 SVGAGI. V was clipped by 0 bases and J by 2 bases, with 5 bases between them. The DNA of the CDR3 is TGTGCCAGCAGTTACTCCGTCGGCAATCAGCCCCAGCATTTT. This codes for CASSYSVGNQPQHF.

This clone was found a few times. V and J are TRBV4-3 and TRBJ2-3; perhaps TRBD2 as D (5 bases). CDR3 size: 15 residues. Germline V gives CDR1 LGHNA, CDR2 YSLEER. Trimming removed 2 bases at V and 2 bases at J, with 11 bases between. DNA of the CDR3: TGCGCCAGCAGCCAACGGACTTACAACACAGATACGCAGTATTTT. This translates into CASSQRTYNTDTQYF.

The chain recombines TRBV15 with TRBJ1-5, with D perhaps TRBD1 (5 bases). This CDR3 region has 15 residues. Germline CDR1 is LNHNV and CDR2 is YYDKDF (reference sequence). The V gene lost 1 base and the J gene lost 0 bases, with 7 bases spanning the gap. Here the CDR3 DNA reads TGTGCCACCAGCAGAGCAGGGTTTAGCAATCAGCCCCAGCATTTT. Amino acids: CATSRAGFSNQPQHF.

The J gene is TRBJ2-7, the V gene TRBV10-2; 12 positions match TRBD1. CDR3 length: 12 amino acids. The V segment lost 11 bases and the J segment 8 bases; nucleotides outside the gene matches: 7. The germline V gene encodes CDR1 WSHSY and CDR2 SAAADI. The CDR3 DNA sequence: TGCGCCGGCGGGACAGGGGGCGGTAAGCAGTACTTC. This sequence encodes CAGGTGGGKQYF.

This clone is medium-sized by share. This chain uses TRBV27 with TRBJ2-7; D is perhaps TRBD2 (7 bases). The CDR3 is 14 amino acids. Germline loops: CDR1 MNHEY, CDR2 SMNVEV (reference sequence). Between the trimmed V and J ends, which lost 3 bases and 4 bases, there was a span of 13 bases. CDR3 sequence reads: CASSFWGGRYEQYF. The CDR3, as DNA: TGTGCCAGCAGTTTCTGGGGGGGCAGGTACGAGCAGTACTTC.

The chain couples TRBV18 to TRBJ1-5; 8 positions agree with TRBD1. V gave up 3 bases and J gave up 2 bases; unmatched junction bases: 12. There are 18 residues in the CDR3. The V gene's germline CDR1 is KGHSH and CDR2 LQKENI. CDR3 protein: CASSPVSSGQGGNQPQHF. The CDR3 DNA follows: TGTGCCAGCTCACCCGTAAGCTCCGGACAGGGAGGCAATCAGCCCCAGCATTTT.

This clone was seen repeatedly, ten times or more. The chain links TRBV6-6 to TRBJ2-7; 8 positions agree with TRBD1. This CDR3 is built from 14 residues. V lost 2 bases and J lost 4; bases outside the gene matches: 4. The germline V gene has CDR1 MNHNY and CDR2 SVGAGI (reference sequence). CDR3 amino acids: CASSYGQGPYEQYF. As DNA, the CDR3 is TGTGCCAGCAGTTACGGACAGGGACCTTACGAGCAGTACTTC.

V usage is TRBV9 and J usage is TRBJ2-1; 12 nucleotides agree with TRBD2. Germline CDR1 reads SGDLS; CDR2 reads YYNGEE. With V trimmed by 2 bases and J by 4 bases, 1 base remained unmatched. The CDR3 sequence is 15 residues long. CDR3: CASSVTSGGYNEQFF. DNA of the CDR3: TGTGCCAGCAGCGTGACTAGCGGGGGATACAATGAGCAGTTCTTC.

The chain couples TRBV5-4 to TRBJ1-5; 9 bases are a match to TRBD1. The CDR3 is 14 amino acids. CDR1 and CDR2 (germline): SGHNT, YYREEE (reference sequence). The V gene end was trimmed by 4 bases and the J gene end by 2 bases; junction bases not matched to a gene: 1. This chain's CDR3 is CASSRDRGNQPQHF. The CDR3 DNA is TGTGCCAGCAGCAGGGACAGGGGCAATCAGCCCCAGCATTTT.

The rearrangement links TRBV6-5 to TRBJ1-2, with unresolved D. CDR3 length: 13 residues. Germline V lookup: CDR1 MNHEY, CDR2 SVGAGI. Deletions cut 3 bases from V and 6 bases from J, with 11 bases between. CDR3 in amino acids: CASSYRGIDGYTF. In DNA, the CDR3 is TGTGCCAGCAGTTATAGAGGGATTGATGGCTACACCTTC.

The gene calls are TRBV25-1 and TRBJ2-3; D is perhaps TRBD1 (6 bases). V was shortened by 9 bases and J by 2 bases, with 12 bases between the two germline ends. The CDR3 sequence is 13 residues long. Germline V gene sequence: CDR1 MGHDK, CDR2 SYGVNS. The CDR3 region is CASKLGATDTQYF. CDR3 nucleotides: TGTGCCAGTAAACTGGGGGCCACAGATACGCAGTATTTT.

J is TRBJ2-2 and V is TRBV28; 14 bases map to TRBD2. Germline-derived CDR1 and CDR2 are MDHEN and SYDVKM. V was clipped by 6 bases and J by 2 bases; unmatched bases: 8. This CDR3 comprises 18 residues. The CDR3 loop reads CASRLTSGRVFNTGELFF. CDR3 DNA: TGTGCCAGCAGGCTGACTAGCGGGAGGGTTTTTAACACCGGGGAGCTGTTTTTT.

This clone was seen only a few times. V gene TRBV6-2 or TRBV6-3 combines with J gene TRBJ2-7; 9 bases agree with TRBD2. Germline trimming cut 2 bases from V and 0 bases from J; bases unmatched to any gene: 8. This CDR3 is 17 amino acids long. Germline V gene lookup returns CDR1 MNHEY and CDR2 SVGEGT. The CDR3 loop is CASSYPQREASSYEQYF. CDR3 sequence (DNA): TGTGCCAGCAGTTACCCCCAGCGGGAGGCTAGCTCCTACGAGCAGTACTTC.

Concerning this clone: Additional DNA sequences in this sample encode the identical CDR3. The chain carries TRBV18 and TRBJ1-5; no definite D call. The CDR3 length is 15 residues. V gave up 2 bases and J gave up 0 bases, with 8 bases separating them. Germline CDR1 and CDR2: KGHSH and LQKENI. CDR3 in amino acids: CASSPGQNSNQPQHF. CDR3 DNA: TGTGCCAGCTCACCAGGGCAGAATAGCAATCAGCCCCAGCATTTT.

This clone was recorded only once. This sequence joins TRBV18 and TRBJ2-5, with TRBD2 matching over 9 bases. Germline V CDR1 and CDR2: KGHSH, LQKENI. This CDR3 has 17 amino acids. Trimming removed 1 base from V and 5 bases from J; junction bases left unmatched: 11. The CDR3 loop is CASSPRGSGGLVETQYF. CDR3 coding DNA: TGTGCCAGCTCACCACGCGGGAGCGGGGGGTTGGTCGAGACCCAGTACTTC. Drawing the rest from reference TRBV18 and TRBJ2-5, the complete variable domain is NAGVMQNPRHLVRRRGQEARLRCSPMKGHSHVYWYRQLPEEGLKFMVYLQKENIIDESGMPKERFSAEFPKEGPSILRIQQVVRGDSAAYFCASSPRGSGGLVETQYFGPGTRLLVL.

This CDR3 is CASSVVRKGGGGKQEQFF. CDR3 sequence (DNA): TGTGCCAGCAGCGTAGTCCGGAAGGGCGGGGGGGGAAAGCAAGAGCAGTTCTTC. This chain connects TRBV9 to TRBJ2-1, with 9 nucleotides matching TRBD2. The CDR3 has 18 residues. V was clipped by 0 bases and J by 10 bases; unmatched bases: 17. Germline assignment: CDR1 SGDLS and CDR2 YYNGEE.

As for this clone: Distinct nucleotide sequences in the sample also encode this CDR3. The DNA of the CDR3 is TGTGCCAGCAGTCGGACAGGCCTCTCTGGAAACACCATATATTTT. It translates to CASSRTGLSGNTIYF. J is TRBJ1-3 and V is TRBV6-5; TRBD1 aligns across 7 bases. V gave up 5 bases and J gave up 0 bases; unmatched junction bases: 4. The CDR3 covers 15 residues. The germline V gene has CDR1 MNHEY and CDR2 SVGAGI.

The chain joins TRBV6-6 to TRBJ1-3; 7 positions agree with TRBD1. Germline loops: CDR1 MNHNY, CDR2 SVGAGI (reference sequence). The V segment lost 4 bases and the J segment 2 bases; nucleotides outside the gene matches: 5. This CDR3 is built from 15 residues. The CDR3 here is CASSSPDRAGNTIYF. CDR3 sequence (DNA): TGTGCCAGCAGTTCCCCAGACAGGGCTGGAAACACCATATATTTT.

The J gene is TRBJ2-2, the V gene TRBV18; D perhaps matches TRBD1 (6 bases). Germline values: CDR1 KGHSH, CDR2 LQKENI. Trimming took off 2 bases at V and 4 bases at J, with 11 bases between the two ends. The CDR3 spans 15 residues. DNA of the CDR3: TGTGCCAGCTCACCATCAGGGGAACCCACCGGGGAGCTGTTTTTT. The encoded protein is CASSPSGEPTGELFF.

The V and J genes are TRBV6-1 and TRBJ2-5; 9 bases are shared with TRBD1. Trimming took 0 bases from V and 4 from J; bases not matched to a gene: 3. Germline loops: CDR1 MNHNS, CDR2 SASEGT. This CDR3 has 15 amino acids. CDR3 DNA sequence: TGTGCCAGCAGTGAAGCCGGGACAGGGCCAGAGACCCAGTACTTC. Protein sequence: CASSEAGTGPETQYF.

Written as DNA, the CDR3 is TGTGCCATCGAGACAGGGGTCACCGGGGAGCTGTTTTTT. It specifies CAIETGVTGELFF. The chain links TRBV7-9 to TRBJ2-2; 8 bases are shared with TRBD1. The CDR3 has 13 residues. The germline V gene has CDR1 SEHNR and CDR2 FQNEAQ (reference sequence). V shed 10 bases, J shed 4 bases, and the junction held 5 bases outside the gene matches.

The CDR3 DNA follows: TGTGCCACCAGTTCTAGAGATGGCTCTAGGGGCTACACCTTC. Translated: CATSSRDGSRGYTF. The chain uses TRBV24-1 and TRBJ1-2, with D unresolved. The CDR3 is 14 amino acids. Germline V gives CDR1 KGHDR, CDR2 SFDVKD. The V gene lost 6 bases and the J gene lost 8 bases, with 18 bases spanning the gap.

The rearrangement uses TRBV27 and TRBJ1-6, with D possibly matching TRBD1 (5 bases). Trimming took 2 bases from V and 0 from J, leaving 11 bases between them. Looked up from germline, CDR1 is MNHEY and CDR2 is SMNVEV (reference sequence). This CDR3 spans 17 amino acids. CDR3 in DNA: TGTGCCAGCAGTTTAGGGCGGGGGAGCTCCTATAATTCACCCCTCCACTTT. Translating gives CASSLGRGSSYNSPLHF.

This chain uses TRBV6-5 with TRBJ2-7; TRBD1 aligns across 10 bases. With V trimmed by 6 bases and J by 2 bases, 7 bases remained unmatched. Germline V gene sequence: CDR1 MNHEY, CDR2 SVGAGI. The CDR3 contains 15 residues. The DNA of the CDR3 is TGTGCCAGCAGCTCTGGACAGGGGGGTCCCTACGAGCAGTACTTC. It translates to CASSSGQGGPYEQYF.

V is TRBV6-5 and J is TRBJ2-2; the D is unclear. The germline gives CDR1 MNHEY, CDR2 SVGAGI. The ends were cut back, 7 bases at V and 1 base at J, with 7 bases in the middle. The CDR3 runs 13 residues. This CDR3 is CASKERNTGELFF. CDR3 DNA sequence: TGTGCCAGCAAGGAGAGGAACACCGGGGAGCTGTTTTTT.

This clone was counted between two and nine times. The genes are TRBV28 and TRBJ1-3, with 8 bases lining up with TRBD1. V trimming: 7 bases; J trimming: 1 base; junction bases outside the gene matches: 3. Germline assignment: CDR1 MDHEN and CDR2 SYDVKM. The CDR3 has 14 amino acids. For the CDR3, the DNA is TGTGCCAGCACCTACAGGGGGTCTGGAAACACCATATATTTT. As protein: CASTYRGSGNTIYF.

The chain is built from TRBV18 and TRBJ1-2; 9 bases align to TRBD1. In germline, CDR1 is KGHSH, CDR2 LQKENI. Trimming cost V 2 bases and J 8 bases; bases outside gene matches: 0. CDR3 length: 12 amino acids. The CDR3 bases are TGTGCCAGCTCACCAGACAGGGGGGGCTACACCTTC. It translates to CASSPDRGGYTF.

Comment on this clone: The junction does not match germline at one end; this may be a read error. The CDR3 here is CASGQGAISNEKLFF. The CDR3 DNA reads TGTGCCAGCGGCCAGGGGGCGATAAGTAATGAAAAACTGTTTTTT. The chain combines TRBV4-2 with TRBJ1-4; TRBD1 matches 8 bases. CDR3 length: 15 amino acids. Germline values: CDR1 LGHNA, CDR2 YNFKEQ.

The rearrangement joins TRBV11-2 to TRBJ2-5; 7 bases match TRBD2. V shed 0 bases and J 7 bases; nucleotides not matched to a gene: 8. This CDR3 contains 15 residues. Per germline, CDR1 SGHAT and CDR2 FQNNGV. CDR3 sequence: CASSLDRDGGGTQYF. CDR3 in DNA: TGTGCCAGCAGCTTAGATCGGGATGGCGGGGGGACCCAGTACTTC.

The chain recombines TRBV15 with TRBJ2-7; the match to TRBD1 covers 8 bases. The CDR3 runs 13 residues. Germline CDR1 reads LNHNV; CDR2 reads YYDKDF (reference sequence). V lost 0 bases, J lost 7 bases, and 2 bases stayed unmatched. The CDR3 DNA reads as TGTGCCACCAGCAGAGATAGGACAGGGGAGCAGTACTTC. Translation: CATSRDRTGEQYF.